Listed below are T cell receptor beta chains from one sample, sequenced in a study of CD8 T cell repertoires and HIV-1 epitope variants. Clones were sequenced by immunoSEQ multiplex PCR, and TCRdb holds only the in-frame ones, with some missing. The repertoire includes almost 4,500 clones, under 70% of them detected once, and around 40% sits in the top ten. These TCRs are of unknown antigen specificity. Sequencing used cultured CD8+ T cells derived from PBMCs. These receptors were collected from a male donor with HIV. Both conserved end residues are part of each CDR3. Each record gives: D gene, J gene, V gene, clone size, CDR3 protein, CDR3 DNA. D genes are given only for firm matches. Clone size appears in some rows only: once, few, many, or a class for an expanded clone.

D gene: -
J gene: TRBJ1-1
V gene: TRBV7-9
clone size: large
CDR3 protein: CASSPRGMGASRTEAFF
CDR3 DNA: TGTGCCAGCAGCCCCCGGGGGATGGGGGCATCGAGAACTGAAGCTTTCTTT

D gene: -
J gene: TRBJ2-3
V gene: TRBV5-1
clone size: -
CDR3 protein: CASSLAGDTQYF
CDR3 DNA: TGCGCCAGCAGCTTGGCAGGAGATACGCAGTATTTT

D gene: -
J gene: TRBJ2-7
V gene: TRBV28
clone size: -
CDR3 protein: CASTRLAGAPYEQYF
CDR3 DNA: TGTGCCAGCACCCGGTTAGCAGGGGCACCCTACGAGCAGTACTTC

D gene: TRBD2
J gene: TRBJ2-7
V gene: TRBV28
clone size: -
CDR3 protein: CASSFGSGNYEQYF
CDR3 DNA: TGTGCCAGCAGTTTTGGTAGCGGGAACTACGAGCAGTACTTC

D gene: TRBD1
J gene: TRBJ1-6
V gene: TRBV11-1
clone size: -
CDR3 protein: CASSSDRGSSYNSPLHF
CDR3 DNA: TGTGCCAGCAGCTCGGACAGGGGGAGCTCCTATAATTCACCCCTCCACTTT

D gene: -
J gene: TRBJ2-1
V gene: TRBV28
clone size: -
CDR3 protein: CASSLSWNEQFF
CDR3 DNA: TGTGCCAGCAGTCTTAGCTGGAATGAGCAGTTCTTC

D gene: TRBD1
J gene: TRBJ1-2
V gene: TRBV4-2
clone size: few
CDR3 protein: CASSQDGAGGGYGYTF
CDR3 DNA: TGTGCCAGCAGCCAAGATGGGGCAGGGGGCGGTTATGGCTACACCTTC

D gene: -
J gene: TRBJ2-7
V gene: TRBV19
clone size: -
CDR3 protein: CASSPGRSSYEQYF
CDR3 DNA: TGTGCCAGTAGCCCGGGACGGAGCTCCTACGAGCAGTACTTC

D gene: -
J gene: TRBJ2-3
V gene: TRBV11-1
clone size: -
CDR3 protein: CASSFGGRGTDTQYF
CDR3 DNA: TGTGCCAGCAGCTTTGGGGGACGTGGCACAGATACGCAGTATTTT

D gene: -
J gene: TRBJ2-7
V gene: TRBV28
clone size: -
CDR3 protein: CASSLGVSKQYF
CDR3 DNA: TGTGCCAGCAGTTTGGGAGTTAGCAAGCAGTACTTC

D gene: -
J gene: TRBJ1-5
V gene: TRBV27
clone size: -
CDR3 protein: CASSPQPGTGNQPQHF
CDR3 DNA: TGTGCCAGCAGTCCCCAACCGGGGACGGGGAATCAGCCCCAGCATTTT

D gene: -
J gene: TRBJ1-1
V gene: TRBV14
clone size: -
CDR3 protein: CASSPRRIPNTEAFF
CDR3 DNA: TGTGCCAGCAGTCCCAGGAGGATCCCGAACACTGAAGCTTTCTTT

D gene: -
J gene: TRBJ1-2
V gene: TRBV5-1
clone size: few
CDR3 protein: CASAGQATKRLYGYTF
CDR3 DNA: TGCGCCAGCGCCGGGCAGGCCACAAAGCGACTCTATGGCTACACCTTC

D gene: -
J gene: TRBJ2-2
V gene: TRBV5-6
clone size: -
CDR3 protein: CASSLEGTNTGELFF
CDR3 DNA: TGTGCCAGCAGCTTGGAGGGGACGAACACCGGGGAGCTGTTTTTT

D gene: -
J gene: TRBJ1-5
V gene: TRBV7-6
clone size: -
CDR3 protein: CASSLGGGSNQPQHF
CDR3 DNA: TGTGCCAGCAGCTTAGGCGGCGGTAGCAATCAGCCCCAGCATTTT

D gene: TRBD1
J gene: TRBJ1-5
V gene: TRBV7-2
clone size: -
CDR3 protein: CASSMGGQGGQPQHF
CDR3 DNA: TGTGCCAGCAGTATGGGAGGACAGGGTGGCCAGCCCCAGCATTTT

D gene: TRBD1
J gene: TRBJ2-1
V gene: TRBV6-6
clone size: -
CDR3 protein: CASSYRQGEYNEQFF
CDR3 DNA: TGTGCCAGCAGTTACCGACAGGGCGAATACAATGAGCAGTTCTTC

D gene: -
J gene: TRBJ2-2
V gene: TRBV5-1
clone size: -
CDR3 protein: CASSFGPGSIALTGELFF
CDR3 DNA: TGCGCCAGCAGCTTTGGGCCAGGGTCCATTGCTTTAACCGGGGAGCTGTTTTTT

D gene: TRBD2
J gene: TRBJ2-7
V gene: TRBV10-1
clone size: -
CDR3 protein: CASSGDYFYEQYF
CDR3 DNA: TGCGCCAGCAGTGGGGACTATTTTTACGAGCAGTACTTC

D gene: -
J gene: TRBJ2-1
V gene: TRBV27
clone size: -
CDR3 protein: CASSLSRTVYNEQFF
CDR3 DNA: TGTGCCAGCAGTTTATCCCGGACAGTCTACAATGAGCAGTTCTTC

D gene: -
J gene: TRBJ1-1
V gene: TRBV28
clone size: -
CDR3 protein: CASTRDRGGTEAFF
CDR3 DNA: TGTGCCAGCACCCGGGATAGGGGGGGCACTGAAGCTTTCTTT

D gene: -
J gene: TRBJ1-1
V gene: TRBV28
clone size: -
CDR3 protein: CASSLEGVLTEAFF
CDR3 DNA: TGTGCCAGCAGTTTGGAGGGGGTTCTGACTGAAGCTTTCTTT

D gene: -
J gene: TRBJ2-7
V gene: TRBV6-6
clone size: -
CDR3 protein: CASSYFDRDEQYF
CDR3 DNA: TGTGCCAGCAGTTACTTCGACAGAGACGAGCAGTACTTC

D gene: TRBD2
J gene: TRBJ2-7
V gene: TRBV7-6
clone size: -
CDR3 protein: CASSSLAEDYEQYF
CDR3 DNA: TGTGCCAGCAGCTCCCTAGCGGAAGATTACGAGCAGTACTTC

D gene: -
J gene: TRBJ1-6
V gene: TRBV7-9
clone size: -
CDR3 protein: CASSTAISSYNSPLHF
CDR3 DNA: TGTGCCAGCAGCACAGCGATTAGCTCCTATAATTCACCCCTCCACTTT

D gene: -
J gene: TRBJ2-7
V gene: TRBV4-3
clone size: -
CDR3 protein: CASSQDQGPKPYEQYF
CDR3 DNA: TGCGCCAGCAGCCAAGATCAGGGGCCAAAACCCTACGAGCAGTACTTC

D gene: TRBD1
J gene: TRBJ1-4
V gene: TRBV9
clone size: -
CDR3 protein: CASSVDRGPNEKLFF
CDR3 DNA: TGTGCCAGCAGCGTAGACAGGGGGCCTAATGAAAAACTGTTTTTT

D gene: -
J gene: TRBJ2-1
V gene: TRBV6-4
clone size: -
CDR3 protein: CASSDQLDGGNQQFF
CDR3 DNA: TGTGCCAGCAGTGATCAACTAGATGGGGGTAATCAGCAGTTCTTC

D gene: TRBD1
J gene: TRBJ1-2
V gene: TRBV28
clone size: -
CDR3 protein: CASSFGQGINYGYTF
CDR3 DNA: TGTGCCAGCAGTTTCGGACAGGGCATTAACTATGGCTACACCTTC

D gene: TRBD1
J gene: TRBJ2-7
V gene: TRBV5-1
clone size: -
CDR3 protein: CASTRDRGNEQYF
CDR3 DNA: TGCGCCAGCACCCGGGACAGGGGTAACGAGCAGTACTTC

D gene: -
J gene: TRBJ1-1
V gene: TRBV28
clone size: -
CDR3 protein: CASSLDLGETEAFF
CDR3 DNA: TGTGCCAGCAGTTTGGACCTAGGGGAAACTGAAGCTTTCTTT

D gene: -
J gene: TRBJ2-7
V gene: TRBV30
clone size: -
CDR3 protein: CAWSQLKWSEQYF
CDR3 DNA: TGTGCCTGGAGCCAACTCAAGTGGAGCGAGCAGTACTTC

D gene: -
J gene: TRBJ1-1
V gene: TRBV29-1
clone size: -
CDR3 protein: CSVLNTEAFF
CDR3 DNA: TGCAGCGTTCTGAACACTGAAGCTTTCTTT